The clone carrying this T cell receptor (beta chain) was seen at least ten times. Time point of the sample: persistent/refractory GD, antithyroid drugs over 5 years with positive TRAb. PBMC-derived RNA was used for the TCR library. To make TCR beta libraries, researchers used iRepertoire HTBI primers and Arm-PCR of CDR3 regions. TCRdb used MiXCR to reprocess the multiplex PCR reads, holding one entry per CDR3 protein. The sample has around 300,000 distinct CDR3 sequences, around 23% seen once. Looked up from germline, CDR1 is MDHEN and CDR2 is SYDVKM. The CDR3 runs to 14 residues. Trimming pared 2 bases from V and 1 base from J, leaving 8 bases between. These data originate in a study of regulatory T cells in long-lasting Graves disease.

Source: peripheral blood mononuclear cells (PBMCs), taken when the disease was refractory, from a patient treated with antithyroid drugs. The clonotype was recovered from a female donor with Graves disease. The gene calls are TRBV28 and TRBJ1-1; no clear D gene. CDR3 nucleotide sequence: TGTGCCAGCAGTTTACCGGACGCGAACACTGAAGCTTTCTTT. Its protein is CASSLPDANTEAFF.